The rows below give T cell receptor beta chains drawn from one sample of a study of OX40 agonist ivuxolimab in advanced cancers. Generated by immunoSEQ multiplex PCR, the TCRdb table keeps only in-frame clones and is missing some. Altogether 50,000 to 70,000 clones are present, around 84% being singletons, with the ten largest covering approximately 2.2%. The source was CD4+ or CD8+ T cells sorted from blood, collected in a trial of the OX40 agonist ivuxolimab. The origin of the receptors is an adult with an advanced solid tumor such as melanoma, head and neck, liver or kidney cancer. Each CDR3 is given with its conserved first and last residue. The D gene is left open where the match is weak. For some rows the clone size is stated as once, few or many, or as a class when expanded; others skip it.

TRBD1,TRBJ1-1,-,TRBV27,TGTGCCAGCATGGGACAGTCATACACTGAAGCTTTCTTT,CASMGQSYTEAFF
-,TRBJ2-2,-,TRBV4-1,TGCGCCAGCAGCCAAGAAGCCCGACTAGCCGGGGAGCTGTTTTTT,CASSQEARLAGELFF
-,TRBJ1-1,-,TRBV9,TGTGCCAGCAGTCGGACCGACACTGAAGCTTTCTTT,CASSRTDTEAFF
-,TRBJ2-1,-,TRBV11-2,TGTGCCAGCAGCTTAATGTCCAGCGGCTCTTCTCCAGGGCAGTTCTTC,CASSLMSSGSSPGQFF
-,TRBJ2-1,-,TRBV7-2,TGTGCCAGCAGCATCGTGACGGACTTGTGGTTCTTC,CASSIVTDLWFF
-,TRBJ1-6,-,TRBV6-1,TGTGCCAGCAGTGCGAAGGGCAATTCACCCCTCCACTTT,CASSAKGNSPLHF
TRBD1,TRBJ2-5,-,TRBV19,TGTGCCAGTAGTGTAGGTACAGGGGAAGAGACCCAGTACTTC,CASSVGTGEETQYF
-,TRBJ2-3,once,TRBV5-4,TGTGCCAGCAGCTTGCCCGGGGGCACAGATACGCAGTATTTT,CASSLPGGTDTQYF
-,TRBJ1-4,-,TRBV25-1,TGTGCCAGCCGGAAGCGGGGGACCCCTAATGAAAAACTGTTTTTT,CASRKRGTPNEKLFF
-,TRBJ1-4,-,TRBV28,TGTGCCACCAGTGGTTTGTCGTACGGCGATAATGAAAAACTGTTTTTT,CATSGLSYGDNEKLFF
-,TRBJ2-4,-,TRBV7-9,TGTGCCAGCAGCTTATCCCCAGCCCTGAACATTCAGTACTTC,CASSLSPALNIQYF
-,TRBJ1-2,-,TRBV4-1,TGCGCCAGCAGCCAAGATCGGCAGTACTCTTGGGGCTACACCTTC,CASSQDRQYSWGYTF
-,TRBJ1-5,-,TRBV19,TGTGCCAGTAGTCCCCGGGCAGGGGCGTTTGATCAGCCCCAGCATTTT,CASSPRAGAFDQPQHF
-,TRBJ2-3,-,TRBV6-6,TGTGCCGCTCGATCGGGAGACACGCAGTATTTT,CAARSGDTQYF
TRBD1,TRBJ1-1,-,TRBV30,TGTGCCTGGAGAAAGGGGAGGGGGACAGGGACGTCTGAAGCTTTCTTT,CAWRKGRGTGTSEAFF
-,TRBJ1-2,-,TRBV6-1,TGTGCCAGCAGTGTCGGGGGGCAAGTTGGCTACACCTTC,CASSVGGQVGYTF
-,TRBJ1-1,-,TRBV6-6,TGTGCCAGCATCCAGCCTCAGGGTGAAGCTTTCTTT,CASIQPQGEAFF
-,TRBJ1-1,few,TRBV28,TGTGCCAGCACGGAGGGGGGGAACACTGAAGCTTTCTTT,CASTEGGNTEAFF
-,TRBJ2-7,-,TRBV11-2,TGTGCCAGCAGCTTAGGGCAGGTAACCTACTACGAGCAGTACTTC,CASSLGQVTYYEQYF
-,TRBJ1-4,-,TRBV6-5,TGTGCCAGCAGTTGGGACCGCCTTGAAAAACTGTTTTTT,CASSWDRLEKLFF
-,TRBJ2-1,once,TRBV6-1,TGTGCCAGCAGTAACAGAGGACCCACCTACAATGAGCAGTTCTTC,CASSNRGPTYNEQFF
-,TRBJ1-1,-,TRBV7-9,TGTGCCAGCAGCTTTGTAAGGGATATCACTGAAGCTTTCTTT,CASSFVRDITEAFF
-,TRBJ1-5,-,TRBV30,TGTGCCTGGAGTGTACTGGGGGGCAATCAGCCCCAGCATTTT,CAWSVLGGNQPQHF
TRBD1,TRBJ1-4,-,TRBV5-8,TGTGCCAGCAGCAGATGGGACAGACAGAATGAAAAACTGTTTTTT,CASSRWDRQNEKLFF
-,TRBJ2-7,-,TRBV27,TGTGCCAGCAGTTTAACCCCCCTAAGCGCGCAGTACTTC,CASSLTPLSAQYF
TRBD1,TRBJ1-1,-,TRBV5-4,TGTGCCAGCAGATCCGGGACAGCTAACACTGAAGCTTTCTTT,CASRSGTANTEAFF
-,TRBJ1-3,-,TRBV5-5,TGTGCCAGCAGCTTAGAGGGGATTGGAAACACCATATATTTT,CASSLEGIGNTIYF
-,TRBJ1-5,-,TRBV29-1,TGCAGCGTTGGAGGGGGGAGCAATCAGCCCCAGCATTTT,CSVGGGSNQPQHF
TRBD2,TRBJ2-2,-,TRBV14,TGTGCCAGCAGCCCCGGGACTAGCTTTCTCGGGGAGCTGTTTTTT,CASSPGTSFLGELFF
-,TRBJ1-2,-,TRBV7-9,TGTGCCAGCAGCTTAGTTGGCAGCTCATATGGCTACACCTTC,CASSLVGSSYGYTF
TRBD1,TRBJ2-5,-,TRBV7-8,TGTGCCAGCAGTCTGGACAGGAGAATTCGGGGGACCCAGTACTTC,CASSLDRRIRGTQYF
TRBD1,TRBJ2-1,-,TRBV29-1,TGCAGCGTCCGTGGACAGGTGGATGAGCAGTTCTTC,CSVRGQVDEQFF
TRBD2,TRBJ2-6,-,TRBV18,TGTGCCAGCTCACCAATGGGACTAGCGGTAAACTCTGGGGCCAACGTCCTGACTTTC,CASSPMGLAVNSGANVLTF
-,TRBJ2-2,-,TRBV7-3,TGTGCCAGCAGCTTTGGCGGATTAATGAACACCGGGGAGCTGTTTTTT,CASSFGGLMNTGELFF
-,TRBJ2-1,-,TRBV4-1,TGCGCCAGCAGCCAAGCACAGAGACTCAATGAGCAGTTCTTC,CASSQAQRLNEQFF
-,TRBJ1-1,-,TRBV4-2,TGTGCCAGCAGCCAAGAAGGGCGGAGCAACACTGAAGCTTTCTTT,CASSQEGRSNTEAFF
-,TRBJ1-3,-,TRBV5-1,TGCGCCAGCAGGCGCTGGGGTGGAACAATCTCTGGAAACACCATATATTTT,CASRRWGGTISGNTIYF
-,TRBJ1-5,-,TRBV5-6,TGTGCCAGCAGCTTGGTAAGAACCAATCAGCCCCAGCATTTT,CASSLVRTNQPQHF
-,TRBJ1-6,-,TRBV5-4,TGTGCCAGCAGCCACCTTCGGGGGGCTGTGGATTCACCCCTCCACTTT,CASSHLRGAVDSPLHF
-,TRBJ1-2,-,TRBV11-1,TGTGCCAGCAGCTTAGGAGTTAACTATGGCTACACCTTC,CASSLGVNYGYTF
TRBD2,TRBJ2-3,-,TRBV10-3,TGTGCCATCAGATCGCGGTCTAGCGGGAGTGCAGATACGCAGTATTTT,CAIRSRSSGSADTQYF
-,TRBJ1-1,-,TRBV30,TGTGCCTGGAGCAAGTCTAATAGGTTGAACACTGAAGCTTTCTTT,CAWSKSNRLNTEAFF
TRBD2,TRBJ2-1,-,TRBV11-3,TGTGCCAGCAGCTCCCGAGGTAGCGGGAGTATTGATGAGCAGTTCTTC,CASSSRGSGSIDEQFF
TRBD2,TRBJ2-3,once,TRBV10-3,TGTGCCATCCGCCCCCTAGCGGGAGGGCCCTCAGATACGCAGTATTTT,CAIRPLAGGPSDTQYF
-,TRBJ1-4,-,TRBV5-4,TGTGCCAGCAGCTCTTCCCGGGACAAGGAAGAAAAACTGTTTTTT,CASSSSRDKEEKLFF
-,TRBJ1-4,once,TRBV2,TGTGCCAGCAGTGAAAGAGGGCCTGCGGAAACTAATGAAAAACTGTTTTTT,CASSERGPAETNEKLFF
TRBD2,TRBJ2-1,-,TRBV28,TGTGCCAGCAGCGGGCGGGAGGTCGCCCACAATGAGCAGTTCTTC,CASSGREVAHNEQFF
-,TRBJ1-2,once,TRBV6-1,TGTGCCAGCAGTGAAGGGGACTCCTACACCTTC,CASSEGDSYTF
-,TRBJ2-3,-,TRBV30,TGTGCCTGGAGTCGTGGCGGAGCCTCTGATACGCAGTATTTT,CAWSRGGASDTQYF
-,TRBJ1-6,-,TRBV6-6,TGTGCCAGCAGCTTTAACCGGGGCTATAATTCACCCCTCCACTTT,CASSFNRGYNSPLHF
TRBD2,TRBJ2-1,-,TRBV9,TGTGCCAGCAGCGTGAAAGCGGGAGGTAGTGATGAGCAGTTCTTC,CASSVKAGGSDEQFF
-,TRBJ1-1,once,TRBV29-1,TGCAGCGTTGGGTCGTGGGGAGACACTGAAGCTTTCTTT,CSVGSWGDTEAFF
TRBD1,TRBJ2-5,-,TRBV7-2,TGTGCCAGCAGCTTAACCGGGACAGGGGTGTGGGAGACCCAGTACTTC,CASSLTGTGVWETQYF
-,TRBJ1-2,-,TRBV6-6,TGTGCCAGCAGTTACTGCGACGGGGTTTGTGGCTACACCTTC,CASSYCDGVCGYTF
TRBD1,TRBJ1-4,-,TRBV28,TGTGCCAGCAGTTCGGCTGACAGGGTAGGCGAAAAACTGTTTTTT,CASSSADRVGEKLFF
-,TRBJ2-1,-,TRBV4-2,TGTGCCAGCAGCCAAGATGGGACTGGACTGAATGAGCAGTTCTTC,CASSQDGTGLNEQFF
TRBD2,TRBJ2-3,-,TRBV9,TGTGCCAGCAGCGGTAGCGGGAGGGTGGCAGATACGCAGTATTTT,CASSGSGRVADTQYF
-,TRBJ2-3,-,TRBV6-1,TGTGCCAGCAGTAACCCCATCGGGGCAGATACGCAGTATTTT,CASSNPIGADTQYF
TRBD2,TRBJ2-3,-,TRBV9,TGTGCCAGCAGCGTAGCTTCGGGGGGGGGCACAGATACGCAGTATTTT,CASSVASGGGTDTQYF